This TCR beta chain was profiled in a study of blood T cell repertoires in COVID-19. Overall study: Donors in the United States, Italy and Spain gave samples during acute or convalescent COVID-19.

The germline V and J ends were trimmed by 5 bases and 2 bases, with 11 bases remaining between them. Germline V gene sequence: CDR1 SGHTA, CDR2 FQGNSA. CDR3 length equals 14 residues. Per the study methods: Reference gene primer amplification gave estimated nucleated cell counts. Assay used: immunoSEQ multiplex PCR; TCRdb lists only in-frame clones, some missing. V, J and clone size reflect that table, while D and trimming were determined from the DNA. The repertoire holds about 220,000 clones, with approximately 82% as singletons. The TCR was taken from a woman older than 75 with acute or convalescent COVID-19. This sequence joins TRBV7-2 and TRBJ2-3; no definite D call. The sequenced material came from peripheral blood. The CDR3 nucleotides are TGTGCCAGCAGCCCCTATACGGTCACAGATACGCAGTATTTT. It specifies CASSPYTVTDTQYF. The variable domain in full, completed from reference TRBV7-2 and TRBJ2-3, reads GAGVSQSPSNKVTEKGKDVELRCDPISGHTALYWYRQSLGQGLEFLIYFQGNSAPDKSGLPSDRFSAERTGGSVSTLTIQRTQQEDSAVYLCASSPYTVTDTQYFGPGTRLTVL.